The T cell receptor (beta chain) under discussion was sequenced for a study of PD-1 blockade in classical Hodgkin lymphoma. Study-wide findings and caveats: Factors driving the repertoire differences, possibly disease activity or prior therapy, remain undefined. The study reported lower baseline TCR diversity in newly diagnosed patients than in healthy donors.

As for this clone: Its target is unknown. A junction boundary mismatches the germline segment, possibly from a read error.

The table came from immunoSEQ multiplex PCR; TCRdb's copy has only in-frame clones and leaves some out. The repertoire includes 20,000 to 25,000 clones, under 95% of them detected once, and roughly 0.52% sits in the top ten. Indicated time point: newly diagnosed, previously untreated cHL patient sample. Negative selection with magnetic separation was used to purify CD4+ T cells from thawed PBMCs. Comparison samples consisted of PBMCs from newly diagnosed, untreated classical Hodgkin lymphoma. The CDR3 has 17 amino acids. Germline-derived CDR1 and CDR2 are SGHRS and YFSETQ. This TCR came from a human donor with classical Hodgkin lymphoma. This chain connects TRBV5-1 to TRBJ1-4; D is possibly TRBD1 (6 bases). Sequenced input: CD4+ T cells from blood. The CDR3: CASSQTGTIRTNEKLFF. The CDR3 bases are TGCGCCAGCAGCCAGACCGGGACAATACGAACTAACGAAAAACTGTTTTTT.